A single sample is the source of the 2 T cell receptor beta chains below, sequenced in a study of cytomegalovirus exposure and HLA in healthy donors. PCR amplification relied on 60 Vbeta primers (plus 13 Jbeta primers). The assay was immunoSEQ multiplex PCR, and TCRdb's table has in-frame clones only and misses some. The data show under 70,000 clones, with under 80% seen just once and approximately 5.4% held by the top ten. The sequenced sample consisted of PBMCs. These TCRs come from a male donor in good health and CMV-seropositive.

This chain connects TRBV7-2 to TRBJ2-2, with D perhaps TRBD2 (7 bases). CDR1 SGHTA and CDR2 FQGNSA come from the germline V gene. The CDR3 length is 18 residues. With 5 bases removed from V and 2 bases from J, the gap between germline ends came to 21 bases. The CDR3 DNA follows: TGTGCCAGCAGCCTCACTCTGGGGAGGGGGGAAAACACCGGGGAGCTGTTTTTT. This gives the protein CASSLTLGRGENTGELFF.

This clone has only a few counts. The rearrangement links TRBV10-3 to TRBJ2-3, with D possibly TRBD2 on 7 matching bases. Germline CDR1 ENHRY, CDR2 SYGVKD. The CDR3 loop spans 15 amino acids. The V end lost 4 bases, the J end lost 1 base, and 12 bases lay between the germline ends. DNA for the CDR3: TGTGCCATCAGTGTGGCCGGGGGGCGCACAGATACGCAGTATTTT. Translation: CAISVAGGRTDTQYF.